Listed below are T cell receptor beta chains from one sample, sequenced in a study of T cell responses to AZD1222 COVID-19 vaccine. Only in-frame clones appear in the TCRdb table, and some are missing; sequencing was by immunoSEQ multiplex PCR. The repertoire holds over 100,000 clones, with 80% to 85% as singletons. The material sequenced was peripheral blood, taken on day 0 of AZD1222 vaccination. The receptors were gathered from an adult in good health. CDR3s include the opening cysteine and the closing phenylalanine or tryptophan. A D gene is named only where the DNA matches it firmly. Some rows have no size entry. The others give once, few or many, or a class for an expanded clone.

V: TRBV9
J: TRBJ2-3
size: few
D: NA
CDR3: CASSHPVRDTTDTQYF
DNA: TGTGCCAGCAGCCACCCCGTAAGGGACACCACAGATACGCAGTATTTT

V: TRBV14
J: TRBJ2-7
size: NA
D: TRBD2
CDR3: CASGRDQYEQYF
DNA: TGTGCCAGCGGGAGGGATCAATACGAGCAGTACTTC

V: TRBV28
J: TRBJ1-2
size: few
D: NA
CDR3: CASSLGVGGPLYGYTF
DNA: TGTGCCAGCAGTTTAGGGGTGGGGGGGCCCCTCTATGGCTACACCTTC

V: TRBV27
J: TRBJ1-2
size: NA
D: NA
CDR3: CASGQSYGYTF
DNA: TGTGCCAGCGGACAGTCCTATGGCTACACCTTC

V: TRBV13
J: TRBJ2-2
size: NA
D: NA
CDR3: CASSLSGVGELFF
DNA: TGTGCCAGCAGCTTATCGGGCGTGGGGGAGCTGTTTTTT

V: TRBV28
J: TRBJ1-5
size: NA
D: TRBD1
CDR3: CASSLDRDPRPQHF
DNA: TGTGCCAGCAGTTTAGACAGGGACCCAAGGCCCCAGCATTTT

V: TRBV9
J: TRBJ2-1
size: once
D: TRBD2
CDR3: CASSGGGTREQFF
DNA: TGTGCCAGCAGCGGGGGCGGGACTAGAGAGCAGTTCTTC

V: TRBV28
J: TRBJ1-5
size: NA
D: NA
CDR3: CASSFGQNQPQHF
DNA: TGTGCCAGCAGTTTTGGGCAGAATCAGCCCCAGCATTTT

V: TRBV27
J: TRBJ1-2
size: NA
D: NA
CDR3: CASSLMGTNYGYTF
DNA: TGTGCCAGCAGTTTAATGGGCACAAACTATGGCTACACCTTC

V: TRBV7-8
J: TRBJ1-4
size: NA
D: NA
CDR3: CASSLNGATNEKLFF
DNA: TGTGCCAGCAGCTTAAACGGGGCAACTAATGAAAAACTGTTTTTT

V: TRBV10-3
J: TRBJ1-6
size: NA
D: NA
CDR3: CAIRGDGSYNSPLHF
DNA: TGTGCCATCAGGGGGGACGGCTCCTATAATTCACCCCTCCACTTT

V: TRBV28
J: TRBJ2-3
size: NA
D: TRBD1
CDR3: CASSSSGQGTDTQYF
DNA: TGTGCCAGCAGTTCCAGCGGACAGGGGACAGATACGCAGTATTTT

V: TRBV6-4
J: TRBJ2-3
size: NA
D: TRBD1
CDR3: CASSPSTGGDTQYF
DNA: TGTGCCAGCAGCCCCTCTACAGGGGGAGATACGCAGTATTTT

V: TRBV7-6
J: TRBJ1-4
size: NA
D: NA
CDR3: CASSLGAHGDDNEKLFF
DNA: TGTGCCAGCAGCTTAGGTGCCCACGGGGACGATAATGAAAAACTGTTTTTT

V: TRBV9
J: TRBJ2-2
size: NA
D: NA
CDR3: CASSVAPMNTGELFF
DNA: TGTGCCAGCAGCGTCGCTCCCATGAACACCGGGGAGCTGTTTTTT

V: TRBV9
J: TRBJ2-1
size: NA
D: NA
CDR3: CASSLRPSPNEQFF
DNA: TGTGCCAGCAGCCTCCGACCGAGCCCCAATGAGCAGTTCTTC

V: TRBV14
J: TRBJ2-5
size: few
D: TRBD2
CDR3: CASSQDPTSGQETQYF
DNA: TGTGCCAGCAGCCAAGATCCGACTAGCGGGCAAGAGACCCAGTACTTC

V: TRBV5-1
J: TRBJ1-1
size: NA
D: NA
CDR3: CASSFTGPPNTEAFF
DNA: TGCGCCAGCAGCTTTACGGGACCCCCGAACACTGAAGCTTTCTTT

V: TRBV12-3/TRBV12-4
J: TRBJ2-1
size: once
D: NA
CDR3: CASSSLAEQFF
DNA: TGTGCCAGCAGTTCTCTGGCTGAGCAGTTCTTC

V: TRBV2
J: TRBJ2-5
size: once
D: NA
CDR3: CASSVGGPETQYF
DNA: TGTGCCAGCAGTGTGGGTGGCCCAGAGACCCAGTACTTC

V: TRBV6-5
J: TRBJ1-5
size: NA
D: NA
CDR3: CASSPQGSGNQPQHF
DNA: TGTGCCAGCAGTCCTCAGGGCTCGGGCAATCAGCCCCAGCATTTT

V: TRBV6-2/TRBV6-3
J: TRBJ2-7
size: NA
D: NA
CDR3: CASSYSKVFSGGRYSTYEQYF
DNA: TGTGCCAGCAGTTACTCGAAAGTTTTCAGCGGAGGTCGGTACAGTACCTACGAGCAGTACTTC

V: TRBV19
J: TRBJ1-3
size: NA
D: NA
CDR3: CASRVTGASGNTIYF
DNA: TGTGCCAGTAGGGTGACAGGAGCCTCTGGAAACACCATATATTTT

V: TRBV19
J: TRBJ1-5
size: NA
D: NA
CDR3: CASSIGPYSNQPQHF
DNA: TGTGCCAGTAGTATCGGCCCATATAGCAATCAGCCCCAGCATTTT

V: TRBV4-1
J: TRBJ2-5
size: NA
D: NA
CDR3: CASSQDLVAQYF
DNA: TGCGCCAGCAGCCAAGATCTGGTCGCCCAGTACTTC

V: TRBV2
J: TRBJ2-2
size: NA
D: TRBD2
CDR3: CASSPRLAGGANTGELFF
DNA: TGTGCCAGCAGCCCCCGACTAGCGGGGGGCGCGAACACCGGGGAGCTGTTTTTT

V: TRBV5-1
J: TRBJ2-3
size: NA
D: TRBD2
CDR3: CASSSATSGARYTDTQYF
DNA: TGCGCCAGCAGCTCCGCGACTAGCGGGGCACGATACACAGATACGCAGTATTTT

V: TRBV25-1
J: TRBJ1-2
size: NA
D: NA
CDR3: CASSRGTGNDPHGYTF
DNA: TGTGCCAGCAGTAGGGGGACGGGAAACGACCCTCATGGCTACACCTTC

V: TRBV24-1
J: TRBJ2-7
size: NA
D: NA
CDR3: CATSDTGIRYEQYF
DNA: TGTGCCACCAGTGATACTGGGATTAGGTACGAGCAGTACTTC

V: TRBV6-2/TRBV6-3
J: TRBJ2-7
size: NA
D: TRBD2
CDR3: CASSLAGGPNEQYF
DNA: TGTGCCAGCAGTCTAGCGGGAGGGCCAAACGAGCAGTACTTC

V: TRBV6-2/TRBV6-3
J: TRBJ2-5
size: NA
D: NA
CDR3: CASSYLTGGSGETQYF
DNA: TGTGCCAGCAGTTACCTTACCGGAGGGTCGGGGGAGACCCAGTACTTC

V: TRBV18
J: TRBJ1-5
size: NA
D: NA
CDR3: CASSPTQAGGNQPQHF
DNA: TGTGCCAGCTCACCAACCCAGGCAGGAGGCAATCAGCCCCAGCATTTT

V: TRBV28
J: TRBJ2-5
size: NA
D: NA
CDR3: CASTQGGETQYF
DNA: TGTGCCAGCACGCAGGGCGGAGAGACCCAGTACTTC

V: TRBV2
J: TRBJ1-5
size: NA
D: TRBD1
CDR3: CASSGDRDSSQPQHF
DNA: TGTGCCAGCAGTGGAGACAGGGATTCTTCACAGCCCCAGCATTTT

V: TRBV30
J: TRBJ2-7
size: NA
D: TRBD2
CDR3: CAWSVFSGGDEQYF
DNA: TGTGCCTGGAGTGTATTTAGCGGGGGTGACGAGCAGTACTTC

V: TRBV4-2
J: TRBJ2-1
size: once
D: TRBD2
CDR3: CASSLSPTSVDNEQFF
DNA: TGTGCCAGCAGCCTAAGCCCGACTAGCGTGGATAATGAGCAGTTCTTC

V: TRBV9
J: TRBJ1-3
size: NA
D: NA
CDR3: CASSPTYGNTIYF
DNA: TGTGCCAGCAGCCCAACATACGGAAACACCATATATTTT

V: TRBV10-3
J: TRBJ1-1
size: NA
D: NA
CDR3: CAIRVNTEAFF
DNA: TGTGCCATCAGGGTGAACACTGAAGCTTTCTTT

V: TRBV5-1
J: TRBJ2-1
size: few
D: NA
CDR3: CASSLGGNTNEQFF
DNA: TGCGCCAGCAGCTTGGGGGGTAATACCAATGAGCAGTTCTTC

V: TRBV4-1
J: TRBJ2-7
size: NA
D: NA
CDR3: CASSQVEGSYEQYF
DNA: TGCGCCAGCAGCCAAGTGGAGGGCTCCTACGAGCAGTACTTC

V: TRBV28
J: TRBJ1-2
size: NA
D: TRBD1
CDR3: CASSLGAGGYGYTF
DNA: TGTGCCAGCAGTTTAGGGGCAGGGGGCTATGGCTACACCTTC

V: TRBV7-2
J: TRBJ2-7
size: NA
D: NA
CDR3: CASSLGGWPRSYEQYF
DNA: TGTGCCAGCAGCTTAGGGGGGTGGCCGAGGTCCTACGAGCAGTACTTC

V: TRBV5-6
J: TRBJ2-1
size: NA
D: TRBD2
CDR3: CASSVGLAGSYNEQFF
DNA: TGTGCCAGCAGCGTGGGACTAGCGGGCTCCTACAATGAGCAGTTCTTC

V: TRBV18
J: TRBJ1-1
size: NA
D: NA
CDR3: CASSPRQGPVDTEAFF
DNA: TGTGCCAGCTCACCCCGCCAGGGCCCTGTAGACACTGAAGCTTTCTTT

V: TRBV5-6
J: TRBJ2-1
size: NA
D: TRBD1
CDR3: CASSPRTGGWNEQFF
DNA: TGTGCCAGCAGCCCTCGGACAGGGGGGTGGAATGAGCAGTTCTTC

V: TRBV11-2
J: TRBJ1-1
size: NA
D: NA
CDR3: CASTLGGEGAFF
DNA: TGTGCCAGCACCCTCGGGGGCGAGGGGGCTTTCTTT

V: TRBV18
J: TRBJ2-5
size: NA
D: NA
CDR3: CASSINEGPGETQYF
DNA: TGTGCCAGCTCAATTAACGAAGGGCCGGGGGAGACCCAGTACTTC

V: TRBV6-2/TRBV6-3
J: TRBJ2-1
size: NA
D: NA
CDR3: CASSRRLVNEQFF
DNA: TGTGCCAGCAGTCGCCGACTAGTCAATGAGCAGTTCTTC

V: TRBV29-1
J: TRBJ2-7
size: NA
D: NA
CDR3: CSVEKRGTSNYEQYF
DNA: TGCAGCGTTGAAAAACGAGGGACAAGCAATTACGAGCAGTACTTC

V: TRBV7-2
J: TRBJ2-2
size: NA
D: NA
CDR3: CASRLAGLGELFF
DNA: TGTGCCAGCAGACTAGCAGGGCTCGGGGAGCTGTTTTTT

V: TRBV28
J: TRBJ2-7
size: NA
D: NA
CDR3: CASSPDGKASYEQYF
DNA: TGTGCCAGCAGCCCTGACGGGAAGGCGTCCTACGAGCAGTACTTC

V: TRBV4-2
J: TRBJ1-3
size: NA
D: TRBD1
CDR3: CASSLDRATGNTIYF
DNA: TGTGCCAGCAGCCTCGACAGGGCCACTGGAAACACCATATATTTT

V: TRBV18
J: TRBJ1-2
size: NA
D: TRBD1
CDR3: CASSPYAWTGGYGYTF
DNA: TGTGCCAGCTCACCTTACGCGTGGACAGGAGGCTATGGCTACACCTTC